This T cell receptor (beta chain) was sequenced during a study of T cell responses to AZD1222 COVID-19 vaccine. On the study more broadly: Analyses pooled second doses at about 4 or about 12 weeks. Whole-study findings and limits: Seropositive AZD1222 recipients at baseline numbered only five to seven. The breadth and depth of Spike-specific TCRs increased once two AZD1222 doses had been given.

A word on this clone: Its specificity is not known.

This table comes from immunoSEQ multiplex PCR, and its TCRdb copy is limited to in-frame clones, with some not included. The repertoire has 90,000 to 140,000 clones, 82% of them found once; the top ten carry approximately 5%. The sequence came from an adult in good health. The specimen comprised peripheral blood, sampled on day 0 of AZD1222 vaccination.

CDR3 nucleotides: TGCGCCAGCAGCCACACTTTTCCGCAGGGGGAGAGAACCGGGGAGCTGTTTTTT. The encoded protein is CASSHTFPQGERTGELFF. The chain is built from TRBV4-1 and TRBJ2-2, with 7 bases matching TRBD1. The CDR3 extends over 18 amino acids. The V gene end was trimmed by 3 bases and the J gene end by 5 bases; junction bases not matched to a gene: 15. Germline loops: CDR1 MGHRA, CDR2 YSYEKL.